Below are 21 T cell receptor beta chains sequenced from a single sample in a study of T cells in Graves' hyperthyroidism and ophthalmopathy (dated by TCRdb to between 2017 and 2020). The protocol used for the library was multiplex PCR. The reads were generated on an Illumina HiSeq 2000. TCR beta CDR3 regions were amplified from RNA transcripts. A first-round RT-PCR of the TCR CDR3 used the HTBI primer set with the Qiagen OneStep RT-PCR kit. TCRdb's own reprocessing of the public reads used fastp at Q25 and MiXCR and kept productive beta chains. A single entry per CDR3 protein holds the most common genes and DNA from its merged rows. A total of 300,000 to 400,000 distinct CDR3 sequences appear in this sample, about 13% of them only once. 9.2% of the sample is in the top ten clones. The specimen sequenced was blood. The origin of the receptors is a woman under 30 with Graves' hyperthyroidism.

This clonotype has a count of ten or more. V and J are TRBV5-4 and TRBJ1-1; the D is unclear. CDR3 length equals 15 residues. Per germline, CDR1 SGHNT and CDR2 YYREEE (reference sequence). Trimming stripped 0 bases from V and 0 bases from J, with 9 bases between. The CDR3 bases are TGTGCCAGCAGCTTGGCTGGGGTGATGAACACTGAAGCTTTCTTT. Amino acid sequence: CASSLAGVMNTEAFF.

This clonotype was counted many times. CDR3 in DNA: TGTGCCAGCAGCCAAGAGGGACAGGGGGGGAGTGGCTACACCTTC. Translating it yields CASSQEGQGGSGYTF. The rearrangement joins TRBV3-1 to TRBJ1-2; 11 positions match TRBD1. V shed 0 bases, J shed 7 bases, and the junction held 4 bases outside the gene matches. CDR1 is LGHDT and CDR2 is YNNKEL in the germline V gene (reference sequence). This CDR3 region has 15 residues.

This clonotype was observed many times. The gene calls are TRBV13 and TRBJ2-7, with D perhaps TRBD1 or TRBD2 (5 bases each). This CDR3 comprises 15 residues. V lost 5 bases and J lost 5, with 19 bases in between. Germline CDR1 and CDR2: PRHDT and FYEKMQ (reference sequence). The CDR3 here is CASSLAWGRSHEQYF. The CDR3 region has the DNA TGTGCCAGCAGCCTCGCGTGGGGGAGAAGCCACGAGCAGTACTTC.

This clonotype was counted ten times or more. This sequence joins TRBV6-2 or TRBV6-3 and TRBJ2-7, with TRBD1 matching 9 bases. Germline V gene data show CDR1 as MNHEY and CDR2 as SVGEGT. The V and J ends lost 5 bases and 5 bases, in that order; junction bases with no gene match: 4. The CDR3 runs 13 residues. The CDR3 reads CASSGDRVHEQYF. The CDR3 DNA is TGTGCCAGCAGTGGGGACAGGGTCCACGAGCAGTACTTC.

This clonotype appeared a few times. The V gene is TRBV5-4, the J gene TRBJ2-3; 7 bases map to TRBD1. Germline CDR1 and CDR2: SGHNT and YYREEE (reference sequence). The CDR3 consists of 17 residues. J was trimmed by 4 bases and V by 0 bases; bases with no gene match: 11. The CDR3 nucleotides read TGTGCCAGCAGCTTGGTAATGTACAGGGGAGTTGCAGATACGCAGTATTTT. Its translation: CASSLVMYRGVADTQYF.

CDR3 loop: CSARTGDNAFF. The CDR3 DNA follows: TGCAGTGCTAGAACAGGGGATAATGCTTTCTTT. This chain uses TRBV20-1 with TRBJ1-1, with 7 positions matching TRBD1. V lost 2 bases to trimming and J lost 11 bases; unmatched junction nucleotides: 5. The CDR3 covers 11 residues. Germline values: CDR1 DFQATT, CDR2 SNEGSKA (reference sequence).

In the case of this clonotype: One end of the junction is discordant with germline, which a read error may explain. The J gene is TRBJ2-5, the V gene TRBV14, with D perhaps TRBD1 or TRBD2 (7 bases each). Germline assignment: CDR1 SGHDN and CDR2 FVKESK. The CDR3 runs to 12 residues. The CDR3, as DNA: TGTGCCAGCAGCCAAGTCAGGGGGAGGGTCGACTTC. It yields the protein CASSQVRGRVDF.

This clonotype was counted many times. The chain employs TRBV3-1 and TRBJ2-5; the D gene is possibly TRBD2 (5 bases). The ends were cut back, 1 base at V and 1 base at J, with 16 bases in the middle. The germline gives CDR1 LGHDT, CDR2 YNNKEL (reference sequence). The CDR3 consists of 17 residues. CDR3 region: CASSQVASLRAQETQYF. The CDR3 nucleotides are TGTGCCAGCAGCCAAGTGGCCTCATTGAGGGCCCAAGAGACCCAGTACTTC.

As to this clonotype: Being one base from a much bigger clone, this may be a read error. The chain employs TRBV20-1 and TRBJ2-1; 7 bases agree with TRBD2. TRBJ2-7 matches the DNA end more closely, so the J call is doubtful. Germline V gives CDR1 DFQATT, CDR2 SNEGSKA (reference sequence). This CDR3 comprises 12 residues. CDR3 DNA: TGCAGCGGTCTGGGGGGGTCTAATGAGCAGTACTTC. This encodes CSGLGGSNEQYF.

This clonotype was counted at least ten times. The V call is TRBV11-2, the J call TRBJ2-7; D is possibly TRBD2 (6 bases). V was clipped by 5 bases and J by 6 bases, with 20 bases between them. The CDR3 has 15 residues. Germline V gene sequence: CDR1 SGHAT, CDR2 FQNNGV. CDR3 DNA: TGTGCCAGCAGCCCTTTCCGGGACTCGAGGGTCGAGCAGTACTTC. Translation: CASSPFRDSRVEQYF. Full variable domain (outside the CDR3, taken from reference TRBV11-2 and TRBJ2-7): EAGVAQSPRYKIIEKRQSVAFWCNPISGHATLYWYQQILGQGPKLLIQFQNNGVVDDSQLPKDRFSAERLKGVDSTLKIQPAKLEDSAVYLCASSPFRDSRVEQYFGPGTRLTVT.

There are many counts of this clonotype. The rearrangement joins TRBV19 to TRBJ2-1, with 9 bases fitting TRBD2. Germline-derived CDR1 and CDR2 are LNHDA and SQIVND (reference sequence). The junction had 5 bases not matched to a gene; V was cut back by 3 bases and J by 2 bases. The CDR3 contains 16 residues. The CDR3 DNA reads TGTGCCAGTAGTATCTCGGCGGGAGGGCCCTACAATGAGCAGTTCTTC. Protein product: CASSISAGGPYNEQFF.

In regard to this clonotype: A read error may be the cause here, since a much bigger clone is one base away. The V gene is TRBV6-1, the J gene TRBJ2-2, with D tentatively TRBD2 (5 bases). Trimming shortened V by 6 bases and J by 5 bases, and 16 bases separated the two germline ends. Germline assignment: CDR1 MNHNS and CDR2 SASEGT. This CDR3 is built from 15 residues. The CDR3 sequence: CASSPGKGETGELFF. The CDR3 DNA follows: TGTGCCAGCAGCCCCGGGAAAGGAGAAACCGGGGAGCTGTTTTTT.

At least ten counts were recorded for this clonotype. V gene TRBV7-9 combines with J gene TRBJ2-1; TRBD1 matches 9 bases. The CDR3 is 16 amino acids. V dropped 4 bases and J dropped 0; count of bases not matched to a gene: 4. Germline V gives CDR1 SEHNR, CDR2 FQNEAQ (reference sequence). CDR3 nucleotides: TGTGCCAGCAGCTACGGGACAGGGAGCTCCTACAATGAGCAGTTCTTC. It encodes CASSYGTGSSYNEQFF.

The table lists this clonotype with many counts. V usage is TRBV29-1 and J usage is TRBJ1-2; 7 bases align to TRBD1. Germline V gene lookup returns CDR1 SQVTM and CDR2 ANQGSEA. With 4 bases clipped from V and 4 bases from J, the junction kept 9 bases outside the gene matches. CDR3 size: 14 residues. The DNA of the CDR3 is TGCAGCGTTGTTGGAGGGGGCAGCGCCTATGGCTACACCTTC. Translating gives CSVVGGGSAYGYTF.

Many counts were recorded for this clonotype. The rearrangement uses TRBV7-9 and TRBJ2-1, with 14 nucleotides matching TRBD2. J lost 10 bases, V lost 3 bases, and 2 bases had no gene match. The germline gives CDR1 SEHNR, CDR2 FQNEAQ (reference sequence). The CDR3 is 14 amino acids. CDR3 in amino acids: CASSLGLAGDEQFF. CDR3 nucleotide sequence: TGTGCCAGCAGCTTGGGACTAGCGGGAGACGAGCAGTTCTTC.

This clonotype showed up many times. CDR3 DNA sequence: TGTGCCACCTACGTGAGGGACACCAATCAGCCCCAGCATTTT. It is translated as CATYVRDTNQPQHF. This chain links TRBV28 with TRBJ1-5; possibly TRBD1 for D (6 bases). There are 14 residues in the CDR3. The V gene's germline CDR1 is MDHEN and CDR2 SYDVKM. V was cut by 10 bases and J by 3 bases, with 16 bases left in between.

This clonotype occurred many times. The chain is built from TRBV10-3 and TRBJ1-1, with 7 nucleotides matching TRBD1. Per the germline V gene, CDR1 is ENHRY and CDR2 is SYGVKD. J gave up 1 base and V 3 bases, and 5 bases lay outside the gene matches. CDR3 size: 15 residues. CDR3 in amino acids: CAISDGQEPNTEAFF. The DNA for the CDR3 is TGTGCCATCAGTGATGGACAGGAGCCGAACACTGAAGCTTTCTTT.

A word on this clonotype: A much larger clone differs by one base, so this may be a read error. The rearrangement uses TRBV28 and TRBJ2-3; the D gene is possibly TRBD1 (6 bases). The better agreement between TRBJ1-5 and the DNA end casts doubt on the J call. Germline assignment: CDR1 MDHEN and CDR2 SYDVKM. CDR3 length: 15 residues. CDR3 nucleotide sequence: TGTGCCAGCGGACAGTTGGCCAGTAACACAGATACGCAGCATTTT. Translating gives CASGQLASNTDTQHF.

There are many counts of this clonotype. A single base separates this from a much larger clone, so it may be a read error. The CDR3 here is CASGTAYSYERYF. In nucleotides, the CDR3 is TGTGCCAGCGGGACGGCGTACTCCTACGAGCGGTACTTC. The genes are TRBV2 and TRBJ2-7; D might be TRBD1 or TRBD2, each matching 5 bases. This CDR3 is built from 13 residues. The germline V gene has CDR1 SNHLY and CDR2 FYNNEI.

This clonotype was picked up many times. V usage is TRBV15 and J usage is TRBJ1-4, with 7 bases lining up with TRBD1. V dropped 8 bases and J dropped 3; count of bases not matched to a gene: 6. Germline assignment: CDR1 LNHNV and CDR2 YYDKDF (reference sequence). This CDR3 has 14 residues. The CDR3: CATAADRANEKLFF. The CDR3 coding sequence is TGTGCCACCGCCGCCGACAGGGCTAATGAAAAACTGTTTTTT.

This clonotype was recorded many times. The chain carries TRBV7-9 and TRBJ2-5; TRBD1 aligns across 7 bases. CDR1 SEHNR and CDR2 FQNEAQ come from the germline V gene (reference sequence). After removal of 3 bases from V and 3 bases from J, the junction contained 4 bases not matched to a gene. CDR3 length: 14 amino acids. The CDR3 bases are TGTGCCAGCAGCTTCCGGGACAGCGAAGAGACCCAGTACTTC. Residues: CASSFRDSEETQYF.